This record covers a single T cell receptor (beta chain). No antigen is known for it. No much larger clone exists at a distance of one base, and base qualities are not known. This specimen's time point label, interpreted: newly diagnosed GD, antithyroid drugs for less than 3 months. For both TCR sequencing and RNA sequencing, RNA was extracted from PBMCs using TRIzol. The diagnosis of Graves' disease followed American Thyroid Association guidelines. Patients were recruited from an endocrinology department in Xi'an, China. Each patient gave about 10 milliliters of peripheral blood, collected in an EDTA anticoagulant tube. Ficoll Paque Plus density gradient separation was used to isolate PBMCs, and no further T cell sorting was performed. An Agilent 2100 Bioanalyzer and agarose gel were used to check RNA quality, and a NanoDrop 2000 was used to measure RNA concentration. The sample belongs to a study of regulatory T cells in long-lasting Graves disease (dated by TCRdb to the early 2020s). For the wider study: Newly diagnosed Graves' disease patients had taken antithyroid drugs for less than 3 months. The study took place in China and was registered as a clinical trial. A total of roughly 35 samples underwent TCR sequencing: around 13 from persistent and approximately 20 from newly diagnosed Graves' disease patients. This study used TCR sequencing and RNA sequencing of peripheral blood to compare persistent Graves' disease patients against newly diagnosed Graves' disease patients. The study at large found these results: Only the TCR beta chain was sequenced and analyzed. The authors acknowledged the small sample size as a limitation that may reduce accuracy. Lower TCR Shannon entropy and fewer highly expanded clones were observed in persistent Graves' disease patients than in newly diagnosed patients, which suggested clonal expansion. Only peripheral blood was studied, because thyroid tissue, the primary lesion, was inaccessible. Patients with persistent disease shared more public clonotypes (roughly 2,900) than newly diagnosed patients did (roughly 970).

Libraries were constructed by multiplex PCR. Sequencing instrument: Illumina HiSeq 4000. iRepertoire HTBI primers and Arm-PCR amplification of CDR3 regions were used to construct TCR beta libraries. Before sequencing, the PCR products underwent gel purification. On the authors' methods: Gene usage analysis of CDR3 amino acid clonotypes used the 62 TRBV and 14 TRBJ segments found across samples. COPE and FqMerger were used to merge the filtered high-quality paired reads into contigs. BLAST was used to align contigs to IMGT TRBV, TRBD and TRBJ reference genes, with CDR3 defined following IMGT. Clonotypes above 0.1% frequency were classified as highly expanded clones. Shannon entropy was used to measure repertoire diversity, and the Gini coefficient was used to measure V-J evenness. Clonotypes shared by more than one individual were considered public. The public reads were reanalyzed by TCRdb: fastp trimming at Q25, MiXCR alignment, in-frame beta chains only. All rows with the same CDR3 protein become a single entry with the most common DNA and genes. It is TCRdb's table, rather than the study itself, that gives the V and J calls and clone size. Here the sample has 320,000 or so distinct CDR3 sequences; 15% to 20% occur a single time. Approximately 35% of the sample is taken by the ten largest.

The receptor was derived from a female donor with Graves disease. The material sequenced was peripheral blood mononuclear cells (PBMCs), taken at new diagnosis, from a patient treated with antithyroid drugs.

The DNA sequence is as follows: TGCGCCAGCAGCCAAGTAGTACAGATTGAAAAACTGTTTTTT. This gives the protein CASSQVVQIEKLFF. The rearrangement combines TRBV4-1 with TRBJ1-4; the D gene cannot be resolved reliably. Trimming at the junction amounts to 1 base on V and 7 bases on J, and the germline ends lie 10 bases apart. CDR1 and CDR2 are read off the germline V gene as MGHRA and YSYEKL. The cysteine opens and the phenylalanine closes a CDR3 of 14 amino acids. Only the CDR3 part of the read is kept: 42 bases, read in frame from the first base.